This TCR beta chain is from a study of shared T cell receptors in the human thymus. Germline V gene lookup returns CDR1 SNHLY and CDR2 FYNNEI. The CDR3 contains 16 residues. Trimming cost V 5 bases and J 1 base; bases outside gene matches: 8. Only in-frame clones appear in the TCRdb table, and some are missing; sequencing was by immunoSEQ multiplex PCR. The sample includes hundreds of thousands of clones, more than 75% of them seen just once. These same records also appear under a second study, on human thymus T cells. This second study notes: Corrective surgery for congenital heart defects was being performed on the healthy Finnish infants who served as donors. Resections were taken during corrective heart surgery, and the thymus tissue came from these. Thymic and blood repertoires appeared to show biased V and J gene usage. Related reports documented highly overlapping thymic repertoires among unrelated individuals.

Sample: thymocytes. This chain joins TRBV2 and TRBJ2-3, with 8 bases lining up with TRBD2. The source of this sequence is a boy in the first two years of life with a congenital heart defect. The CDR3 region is CASSLRTSRRTDTQYF. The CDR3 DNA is TGTGCCAGCAGTCTCCGGACTAGCCGACGCACAGATACGCAGTATTTT.